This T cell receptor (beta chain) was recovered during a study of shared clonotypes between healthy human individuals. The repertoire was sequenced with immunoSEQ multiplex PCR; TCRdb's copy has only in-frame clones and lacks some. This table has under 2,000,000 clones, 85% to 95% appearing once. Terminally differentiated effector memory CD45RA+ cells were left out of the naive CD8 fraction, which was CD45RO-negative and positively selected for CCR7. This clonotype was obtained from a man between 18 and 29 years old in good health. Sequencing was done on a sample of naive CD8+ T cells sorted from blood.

This CDR3 reads CAISVKANPYEQYF. CDR3 DNA: TGTGCCATCAGTGTTAAAGCCAACCCCTACGAGCAGTACTTC. The chain combines TRBV10-3 with TRBJ2-7; D is unclear. V lost 4 bases and J 2 bases, leaving 12 bases between the germline ends. This CDR3 has 14 residues. Per the germline V gene, CDR1 is ENHRY and CDR2 is SYGVKD.